Following are 24 T cell receptor beta chains from one sample sequenced in a study of blood T cell repertoires in COVID-19. Sequenced by immunoSEQ multiplex PCR; TCRdb stores in-frame clones only, minus some. The table has about 140,000 clones, approximately 90% seen once; the top ten hold around 8.6%. Source material: peripheral blood. Every receptor here comes from a woman aged 45-65 years with active or convalescent COVID-19.

This chain links TRBV6-5 with TRBJ2-3; 9 bases map to TRBD1. Trimming at V came to 4 bases and at J to 4 bases, leaving 9 bases not matched to a gene. Germline CDR1 is MNHEY and CDR2 is SVGAGI. This CDR3 comprises 16 residues. Here the CDR3 reads CASSFQYRGRSDTQYF. CDR3 coding DNA: TGTGCCAGCAGTTTCCAATACAGGGGGCGTTCAGATACGCAGTATTTT.

The chain employs TRBV6-5 and TRBJ2-7, with 9 bases aligning to TRBD1. The CDR3 is 14 amino acids. Germline lookup yields CDR1 MNHEY and CDR2 SVGAGI. Trimming took 6 bases from V and 7 from J; bases not matched to a gene: 10. The CDR3 DNA reads as TGTGCCAGCAGGGGCCGGGACAGGGACCGTGAGCAGTACTTC. Encoded protein: CASRGRDRDREQYF.

The V gene is TRBV5-4, the J gene TRBJ1-4; D might be TRBD1 (5 bases). The CDR3 totals 15 residues. The germline V and J ends were trimmed by 0 bases and 5 bases, with 11 bases remaining between them. Germline assignment: CDR1 SGHNT and CDR2 YYREEE (reference sequence). CDR3 residues: CASSLGPGSNEKLFF. The CDR3 DNA is TGTGCCAGCAGCTTGGGTCCAGGGTCGAATGAAAAACTGTTTTTT.

CDR3 DNA sequence: TGTGCCAGCAGCTTCGGCGGAAAGCCCGGGGATGAGCAGTTCTTC. Its protein product is CASSFGGKPGDEQFF. V is TRBV7-3 and J is TRBJ2-1; weak D call: TRBD2 (5 bases). Germline V gives CDR1 SGHTA, CDR2 FQGTGA. Trimming took 3 bases from V and 8 from J, leaving 17 bases between them. This CDR3 contains 15 residues. The full variable domain, completed using reference TRBV7-3 and TRBJ2-1, is GAGVSQTPSNKVTEKGKYVELRCDPISGHTALYWYRQSLGQGPEFLIYFQGTGAADDSGLPNDRFFAVRPEGSVSTLKIQRTERGDSAVYLCASSFGGKPGDEQFFGPGTRLTVL.

The CDR3 spells CASSGHREGEAFF. The CDR3 DNA reads TGTGCCAGCAGCGGTCACAGGGAGGGAGAAGCTTTCTTT. The chain couples TRBV9 to TRBJ1-1; a weak D match, TRBD1 (6 bases). The V gene's germline CDR1 is SGDLS and CDR2 YYNGEE. The CDR3 is 13 residues long. Deletions cut 3 bases from V and 8 bases from J, with 14 bases between.

The V call is TRBV7-2, the J call TRBJ2-1, with 9 bases that match TRBD2. With V trimmed by 1 base and J by 9 bases, 7 bases remained unmatched. This CDR3 has 15 residues. Germline CDR1 is SGHTA and CDR2 is FQGNSA. CDR3 bases: TGTGCCAGCAGCTTAGTTAACGGAGCGGGGGGTGAGCAGTTCTTC. It yields the protein CASSLVNGAGGEQFF.

This chain links TRBV7-3 with TRBJ2-3, with TRBD2 as a possible D gene (5 bases). The V gene lost 5 bases and the J gene lost 5 bases, with 17 bases spanning the gap. There are 15 residues in the CDR3. Germline V CDR1 and CDR2: SGHTA, FQGTGA. The CDR3 is CASSRTGGSLDTQYF. In nucleotides, the CDR3 is TGTGCCAGCAGCCGAACGGGCGGGTCCTTAGATACGCAGTATTTT. Full variable domain (remainder filled in from reference TRBV7-3 and TRBJ2-3): GAGVSQTPSNKVTEKGKYVELRCDPISGHTALYWYRQSLGQGPEFLIYFQGTGAADDSGLPNDRFFAVRPEGSVSTLKIQRTERGDSAVYLCASSRTGGSLDTQYFGPGTRLTVL.

This clone was seen a few times. V gene TRBV18 combines with J gene TRBJ2-3; 8 nucleotides line up with TRBD2. V shed 3 bases, J shed 2 bases, and the junction held 10 bases outside the gene matches. Germline V CDR1 and CDR2: KGHSH, LQKENI. The CDR3 runs to 17 residues. CDR3 protein: CASSPPRTSSLTDTQYF. The DNA of the CDR3 is TGTGCCAGCTCACCGCCCCGGACTAGCAGCCTCACAGATACGCAGTATTTT.

This rearrangement joins TRBV5-1 to TRBJ2-1; 13 bases line up with TRBD2. With 3 bases clipped from V and 1 base from J, the junction kept 13 bases outside the gene matches. The CDR3 has 20 residues. CDR1 and CDR2 from the germline V gene are SGHRS and YFSETQ. The CDR3 sequence: CASSWARTSGSPTSYNEQFF. The CDR3 nucleotides are TGCGCCAGCAGCTGGGCCAGGACTAGCGGGAGTCCCACTTCCTACAATGAGCAGTTCTTC. Drawing the rest from reference TRBV5-1 and TRBJ2-1, the complete variable domain is KAGVTQTPRYLIKTRGQQVTLSCSPISGHRSVSWYQQTPGQGLQFLFEYFSETQRNKGNFPGRFSGRQFSNSRSEMNVSTLELGDSALYLCASSWARTSGSPTSYNEQFFGPGTRLTVL.

The chain combines TRBV6-2 or TRBV6-3 with TRBJ1-1; D is uncertain. The CDR3 is 14 amino acids. Per the germline V gene, CDR1 is MNHEY and CDR2 is SVGEGT. V dropped 5 bases and J dropped 0 bases, with 10 bases sitting between them. The CDR3 region has the DNA TGTGCCAGCAGTAAAACTACGGTGAACACTGAAGCTTTCTTT. This codes for CASSKTTVNTEAFF.

The rearrangement uses TRBV7-2 and TRBJ2-2; D not resolved. CDR3 size: 14 residues. From germline, CDR1 is SGHTA and CDR2 FQGNSA. With 7 bases removed from V and 4 bases from J, the gap between germline ends came to 13 bases. CDR3 bases: TGTGCCAGCACCCCCCAGGTTATCACCGGGGAGCTGTTTTTT. It translates to CASTPQVITGELFF.

V usage is TRBV6-2 or TRBV6-3 and J usage is TRBJ2-3; 10 nucleotides align to TRBD2. CDR1 is MNHEY and CDR2 is SVGEGT in the germline V gene. Germline trimming cut 2 bases from V and 4 bases from J; bases unmatched to any gene: 9. The CDR3 is 17 amino acids. CDR3 region: CASSYPPLAGDSDTQYF. CDR3 sequence (DNA): TGTGCCAGCAGTTACCCTCCTCTAGCGGGAGATTCAGATACGCAGTATTTT.

Concerning this clone itself: This sample also contains other DNA sequences that code for the same CDR3. The chain is built from TRBV2 and TRBJ2-3; 7 positions match TRBD2. The trim removed 5 bases at V and 1 base at J, leaving 3 bases unmatched. This CDR3 contains 14 residues. Germline V gives CDR1 SNHLY, CDR2 FYNNEI. In DNA, the CDR3 is TGTGCCAGCAGTTGGACTAGTGGCACAGATACGCAGTATTTT. Translation: CASSWTSGTDTQYF.

The V call is TRBV11-2, the J call TRBJ2-2, with TRBD1 matching 10 bases. This CDR3 contains 15 residues. With 5 bases clipped from V and 5 bases from J, the junction kept 5 bases outside the gene matches. The germline V gene has CDR1 SGHAT and CDR2 FQNNGV. CDR3 loop: CASSVRDRGTGELFF. The CDR3 coding sequence is TGTGCCAGCAGCGTAAGGGACAGGGGAACCGGGGAGCTGTTTTTT.

The chain couples TRBV7-9 to TRBJ2-4; tentatively, D is TRBD2 (5 bases). Germline V CDR1 and CDR2: SEHNR, FQNEAQ (reference sequence). The V end was cut by 1 base, the J end by 10 bases, with 14 bases between. The CDR3 is 14 amino acids. The CDR3 DNA follows: TGTGCCAGCAGCTTAGGGGCTACGTGGGAGATTCAGTACTTC. This codes for CASSLGATWEIQYF.

The chain joins TRBV11-2 to TRBJ2-1, with D unresolved. The length of the CDR3 is 16 residues. Per the germline V gene, CDR1 is SGHAT and CDR2 is FQNNGV. V dropped 6 bases and J dropped 0 bases, with 15 bases sitting between them. For the CDR3, the DNA is TGTGCCAGCAGTGGTTTGAGTTCTGGCTCCTACAATGAGCAGTTCTTC. Translated: CASSGLSSGSYNEQFF.

This sequence joins TRBV6-2 or TRBV6-3 and TRBJ2-4, with a possible D match to TRBD2 (5 bases). The CDR3 runs 15 residues. Per the germline V gene, CDR1 is MNHEY and CDR2 is SVGEGT. Between the trimmed V and J ends, which lost 0 bases and 1 base, there was a span of 7 bases. For the CDR3, the DNA is TGTGCCAGCAGTTACTCGGGGAGCGCCAAAAACATTCAGTACTTC. Its protein is CASSYSGSAKNIQYF.

The chain links TRBV5-1 to TRBJ2-2; D may be TRBD2 (6 bases). The CDR3 runs 15 residues. Germline V CDR1 and CDR2: SGHRS, YFSETQ. V was trimmed by 5 bases and J by 3 bases, leaving 14 bases between them. The CDR3 nucleotides read TGCGCCAGCAGTTGGGCGGGATCAGACACCGGGGAGCTGTTTTTT. Translation gives CASSWAGSDTGELFF.

The CDR3 DNA sequence: TGTGCCAGCAGCCACGAGACAGATTACGAGCAGTACTTC. Its protein is CASSHETDYEQYF. J is TRBJ2-7 and V is TRBV7-9, with D perhaps TRBD1 (5 bases). The CDR3 is made up of 13 amino acids. Trimming pared 5 bases from V and 4 bases from J, leaving 12 bases between. Germline V CDR1 and CDR2: SEHNR, FQNEAQ (reference sequence).

The V and J genes are TRBV28 and TRBJ1-2; D uncertain. The germline gives CDR1 MDHEN, CDR2 SYDVKM. The CDR3 has 14 amino acids. The V end lost 1 base, the J end lost 0 bases, and 6 bases lay between the germline ends. The CDR3 region is CASSLLSSNYGYTF. For the CDR3, the DNA is TGTGCCAGCAGTTTATTGAGTTCTAACTATGGCTACACCTTC.

This clone was counted a few times. The chain joins TRBV19 to TRBJ1-1; D unclear. This CDR3 region has 14 residues. Trimming took 6 bases from V and 6 from J, leaving 17 bases between them. Germline CDR1 and CDR2: LNHDA and SQIVND (reference sequence). The CDR3 nucleotides read TGTGCCAGTAGCGTGAGTCCCCAGGTCCCTGAAGCTTTCTTT. Protein product: CASSVSPQVPEAFF.

This clone appeared a few times. The chain couples TRBV10-3 to TRBJ1-1; the D gene is possibly TRBD1 (6 bases). The ends were cut back, 5 bases at V and 4 bases at J, with 17 bases in the middle. Germline V gene sequence: CDR1 ENHRY, CDR2 SYGVKD. CDR3 length equals 15 residues. The CDR3 sequence is CAISRLAGTLTEAFF. The CDR3 nucleotides are TGTGCCATCAGTCGACTCGCCGGGACACTCACTGAAGCTTTCTTT.

This clone was detected only once. The J gene is TRBJ2-7, the V gene TRBV16; D possibly corresponds to TRBD1 (5 bases). CDR3 length: 12 residues. The V end lost 3 bases, the J end lost 9 bases, and 12 bases lay between the germline ends. The germline CDR1 and CDR2 sequences are KGHSY and FQNENV. The DNA of the CDR3 is TGTGCCAGCAGCCATACCAGGGATGCGCAGTACTTC. Encoded protein: CASSHTRDAQYF.

Of note for this clone: The conserved final phenylalanine or tryptophan is absent from the CDR3, which likely points to a read error. Because the CDR3's place on the DNA is in doubt, the DNA is left out and the CDR3 is given as listed by TCRdb. The chain's CDR3 is CASSSGQGWL. The V and J genes are TRBV9 and TRBJ1-5; no DNA check was done on the table's D call, TRBD1. Germline loops: CDR1 SGDLS, CDR2 YYNGEE. The CDR3 region is 10 residues in length, termini included.